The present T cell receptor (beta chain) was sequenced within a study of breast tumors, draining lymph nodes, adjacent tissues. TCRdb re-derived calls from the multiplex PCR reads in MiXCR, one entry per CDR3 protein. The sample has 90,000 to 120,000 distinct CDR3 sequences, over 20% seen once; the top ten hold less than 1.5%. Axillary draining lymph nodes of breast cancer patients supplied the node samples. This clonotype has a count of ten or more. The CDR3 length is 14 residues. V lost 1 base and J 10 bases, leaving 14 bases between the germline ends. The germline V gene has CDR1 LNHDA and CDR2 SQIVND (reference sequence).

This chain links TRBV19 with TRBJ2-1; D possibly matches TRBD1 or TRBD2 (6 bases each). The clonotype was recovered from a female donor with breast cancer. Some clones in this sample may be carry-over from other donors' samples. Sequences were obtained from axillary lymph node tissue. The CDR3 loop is CASSIGRGRGEQFF. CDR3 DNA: TGTGCCAGTAGTATAGGCCGGGGGCGAGGAGAGCAGTTCTTC.